The next 6 T cell receptor beta chains were all read from a single sample in a study of T cell responses to AZD1222 COVID-19 vaccine. The protocol was immunoSEQ multiplex PCR, while the TCRdb copy is restricted to in-frame clones and leaves out a portion. This table has 90,000 to 150,000 clones, approximately 90% appearing once. The sample consisted of peripheral blood, taken on day 0 of AZD1222 vaccination. The receptors shown here come from an adult in good health.

The rearrangement joins TRBV27 to TRBJ2-1, with 9 nucleotides matching TRBD2. The CDR3 contains 16 residues. V lost 4 bases to trimming and J lost 8 bases; unmatched junction nucleotides: 12. The V gene's germline CDR1 is MNHEY and CDR2 SMNVEV (reference sequence). The CDR3 spells CASSSLLAGLRHEQFF. For the CDR3, the DNA is TGTGCCAGCAGTTCACTCCTAGCGGGGTTGAGGCATGAGCAGTTCTTC.

The chain has TRBV7-9 and TRBJ1-5; perhaps TRBD1 as D (5 bases). CDR3 length: 14 amino acids. Germline CDR1 reads SEHNR; CDR2 reads FQNEAQ (reference sequence). Trimming stripped 5 bases from V and 7 bases from J, with 15 bases between. The CDR3 spells CASSLGTVIQPQHF. CDR3 DNA sequence: TGTGCCAGCAGCCTCGGGACGGTCATCCAGCCCCAGCATTTT.

The chain employs TRBV19 and TRBJ1-1; 7 bases map to TRBD1. V was pared by 5 bases and J by 4 bases, with 13 bases of the junction left unmatched. Germline values: CDR1 LNHDA, CDR2 SQIVND (reference sequence). The CDR3 extends over 16 amino acids. CDR3 loop: CASSSLKGQKSTEAFF. The CDR3 DNA is TGTGCCAGTAGTTCCCTCAAGGGACAGAAGTCCACTGAAGCTTTCTTT.

CDR3 residues: CASSPGGPRGETQYF. The CDR3 nucleotides read TGTGCCAGCAGCCCAGGGGGACCGCGAGGGGAGACCCAGTACTTC. The chain carries TRBV7-9 and TRBJ2-5; 7 bases fit TRBD1. V gave up 5 bases and J gave up 5 bases; unmatched junction bases: 11. The CDR3 length is 15 residues. Looked up from germline, CDR1 is SEHNR and CDR2 is FQNEAQ (reference sequence).

The rearrangement links TRBV5-6 to TRBJ2-7; 8 bases agree with TRBD1. CDR3 length: 14 amino acids. The V gene end was trimmed by 5 bases and the J gene end by 6 bases; junction bases not matched to a gene: 10. From germline, CDR1 is SGHDT and CDR2 YYEEEE. CDR3 nucleotides: TGTGCCAGCAGGTTGACAGGGGATAGGTCCGAGCAGTACTTC. Its translation: CASRLTGDRSEQYF.

The chain recombines TRBV27 with TRBJ2-5; 9 bases line up with TRBD1. The trim removed 6 bases at V and 4 bases at J, leaving 6 bases unmatched. This CDR3 comprises 14 residues. Germline CDR1 reads MNHEY; CDR2 reads SMNVEV (reference sequence). The CDR3 sequence is CASRDRGGGETQYF. CDR3 in DNA: TGTGCCAGCAGGGACAGGGGAGGAGGAGAGACCCAGTACTTC.